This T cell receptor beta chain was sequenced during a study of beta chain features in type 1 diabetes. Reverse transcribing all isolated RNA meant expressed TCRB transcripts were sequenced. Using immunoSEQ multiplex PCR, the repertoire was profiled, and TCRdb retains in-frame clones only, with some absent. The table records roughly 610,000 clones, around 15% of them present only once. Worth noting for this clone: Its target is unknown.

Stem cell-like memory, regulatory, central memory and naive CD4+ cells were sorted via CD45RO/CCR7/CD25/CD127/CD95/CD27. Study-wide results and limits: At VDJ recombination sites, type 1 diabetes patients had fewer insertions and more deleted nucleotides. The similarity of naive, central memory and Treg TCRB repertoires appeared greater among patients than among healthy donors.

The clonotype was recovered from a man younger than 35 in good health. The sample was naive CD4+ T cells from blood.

CDR3 loop: CASSSLGGGSDYEQYF. CDR3 nucleotides: TGCGCCAGCAGCTCCCTTGGGGGCGGGAGTGACTACGAGCAGTACTTC. The V call is TRBV5-1, the J call TRBJ2-7, with D maybe TRBD2 (7 bases). V lost 3 bases, J lost 3 bases, and 19 bases lay in between. The CDR3 sequence is 16 residues long. Germline CDR1 SGHRS, CDR2 YFSETQ.